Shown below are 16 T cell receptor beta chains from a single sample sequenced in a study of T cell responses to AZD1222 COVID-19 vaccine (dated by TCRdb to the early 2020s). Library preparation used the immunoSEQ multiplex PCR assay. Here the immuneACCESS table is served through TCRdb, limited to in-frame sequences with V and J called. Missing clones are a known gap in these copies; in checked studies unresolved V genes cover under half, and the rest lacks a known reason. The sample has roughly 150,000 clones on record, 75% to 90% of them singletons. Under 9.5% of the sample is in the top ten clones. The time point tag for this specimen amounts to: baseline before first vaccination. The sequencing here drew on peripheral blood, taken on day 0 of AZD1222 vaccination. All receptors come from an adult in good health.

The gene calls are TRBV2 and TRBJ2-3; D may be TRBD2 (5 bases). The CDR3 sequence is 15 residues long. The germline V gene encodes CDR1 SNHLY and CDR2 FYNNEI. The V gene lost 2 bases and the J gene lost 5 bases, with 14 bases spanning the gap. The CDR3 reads CASSERPSSQDTQYF. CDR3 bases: TGTGCCAGCAGTGAAAGGCCTAGCTCGCAAGATACGCAGTATTTT. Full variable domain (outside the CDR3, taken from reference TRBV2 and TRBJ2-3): EPEVTQTPSHQVTQMGQEVILRCVPISNHLYFYWYRQILGQKVEFLVSFYNNEISEKSEIFDDQFSVERPDGSNFTLKIRSTKLEDSAMYFCASSERPSSQDTQYFGPGTRLTVL.

CDR3 nucleotide sequence: TGTGCCAGTACTAATATGGGGGGGACTCCTCGGCCCAATGAGCAGTTCTTC. This encodes CASTNMGGTPRPNEQFF. The chain recombines TRBV19 with TRBJ2-1; TRBD2 aligns across 7 bases. The CDR3 is made up of 17 amino acids. Trimming at V came to 7 bases and at J to 6 bases, leaving 18 bases not matched to a gene. Germline V gives CDR1 LNHDA, CDR2 SQIVND (reference sequence).

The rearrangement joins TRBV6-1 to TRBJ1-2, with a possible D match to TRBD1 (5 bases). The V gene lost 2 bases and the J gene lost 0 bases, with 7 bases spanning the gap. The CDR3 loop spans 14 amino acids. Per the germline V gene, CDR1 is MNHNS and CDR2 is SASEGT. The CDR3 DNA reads TGTGCCAGCAGTGAACAGGGCTCTAACTATGGCTACACCTTC. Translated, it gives CASSEQGSNYGYTF.

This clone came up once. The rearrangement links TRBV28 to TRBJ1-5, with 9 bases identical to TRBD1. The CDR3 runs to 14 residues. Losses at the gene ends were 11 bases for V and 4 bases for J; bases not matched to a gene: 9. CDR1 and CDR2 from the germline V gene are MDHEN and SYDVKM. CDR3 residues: CAAKWGTGNQPQHF. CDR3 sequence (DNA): TGTGCCGCGAAGTGGGGGACAGGGAATCAGCCCCAGCATTTT.

The DNA for the CDR3 is TGTGCCAGCAGCCGCGAGCGGCAAACTAATGAAAAACTGTTTTTT. This translates into CASSRERQTNEKLFF. This chain links TRBV7-9 with TRBJ1-4; unclear D gene. Germline values: CDR1 SEHNR, CDR2 FQNEAQ (reference sequence). The V end was cut by 5 bases, the J end by 1 base, with 11 bases between. The CDR3 sequence is 15 residues long.

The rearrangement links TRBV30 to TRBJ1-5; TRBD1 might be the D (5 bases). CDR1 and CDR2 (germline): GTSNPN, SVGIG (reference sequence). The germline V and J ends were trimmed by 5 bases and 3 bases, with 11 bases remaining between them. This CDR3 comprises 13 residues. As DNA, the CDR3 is TGTGCCTGGGAAGACAGCTTCAATCAGCCCCAGCATTTT. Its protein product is CAWEDSFNQPQHF.

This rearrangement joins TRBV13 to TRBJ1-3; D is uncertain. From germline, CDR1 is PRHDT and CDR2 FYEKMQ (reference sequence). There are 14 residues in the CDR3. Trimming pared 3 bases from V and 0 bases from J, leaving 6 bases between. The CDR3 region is CASSLQSSGNTIYF. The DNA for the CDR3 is TGTGCCAGCAGCTTGCAGAGCTCTGGAAACACCATATATTTT.

This chain's CDR3 is CASSYTLLRETQYF. The CDR3 DNA is TGTGCCAGCAGTTACACACTACTCAGGGAGACCCAGTACTTC. This sequence joins TRBV2 and TRBJ2-5, with D hard to call. The CDR3 extends over 14 amino acids. With 5 bases removed from V and 5 bases from J, the gap between germline ends came to 15 bases. CDR1 and CDR2 (germline): SNHLY, FYNNEI.

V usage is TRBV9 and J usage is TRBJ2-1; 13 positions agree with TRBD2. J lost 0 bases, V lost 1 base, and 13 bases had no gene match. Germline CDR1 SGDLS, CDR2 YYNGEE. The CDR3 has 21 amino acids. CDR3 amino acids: CASSVSIPTSGGPSSYNEQFF. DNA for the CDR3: TGTGCCAGCAGCGTAAGTATCCCGACTAGCGGGGGGCCCAGCTCCTACAATGAGCAGTTCTTC.

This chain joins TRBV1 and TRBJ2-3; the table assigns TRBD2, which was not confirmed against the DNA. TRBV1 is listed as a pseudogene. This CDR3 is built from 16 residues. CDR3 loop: CTSSHPSGGSTDTQYF. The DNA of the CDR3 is TGCACCAGCAGCCACCCCTCGGGGGGGAGCACAGATACGCAGTATTTT.

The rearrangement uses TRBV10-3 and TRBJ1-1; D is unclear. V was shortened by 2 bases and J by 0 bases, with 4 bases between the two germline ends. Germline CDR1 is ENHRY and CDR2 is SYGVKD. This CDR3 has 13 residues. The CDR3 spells CAISEPVNTEAFF. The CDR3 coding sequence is TGTGCCATCAGTGAGCCGGTGAACACTGAAGCTTTCTTT.

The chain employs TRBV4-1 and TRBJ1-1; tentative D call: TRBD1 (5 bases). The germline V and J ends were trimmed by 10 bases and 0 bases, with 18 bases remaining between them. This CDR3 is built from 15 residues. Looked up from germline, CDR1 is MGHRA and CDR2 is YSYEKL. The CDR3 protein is CATRVGVGMNTEAFF. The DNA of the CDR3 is TGCGCCACCCGTGTGGGGGTCGGTATGAACACTGAAGCTTTCTTT.

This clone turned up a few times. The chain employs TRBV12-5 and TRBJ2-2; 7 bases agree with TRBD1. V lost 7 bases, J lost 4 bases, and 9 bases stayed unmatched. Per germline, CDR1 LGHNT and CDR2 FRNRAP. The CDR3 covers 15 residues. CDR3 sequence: CASARSAGGTGELFF. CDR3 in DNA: TGTGCTAGTGCCCGGTCGGCAGGGGGCACCGGGGAGCTGTTTTTT.

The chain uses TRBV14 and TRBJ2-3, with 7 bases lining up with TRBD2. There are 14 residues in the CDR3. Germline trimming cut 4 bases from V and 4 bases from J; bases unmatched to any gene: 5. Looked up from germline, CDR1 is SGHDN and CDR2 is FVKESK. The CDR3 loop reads CASSRGLPSDTQYF. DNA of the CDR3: TGTGCCAGCAGCCGGGGACTACCGTCAGATACGCAGTATTTT.

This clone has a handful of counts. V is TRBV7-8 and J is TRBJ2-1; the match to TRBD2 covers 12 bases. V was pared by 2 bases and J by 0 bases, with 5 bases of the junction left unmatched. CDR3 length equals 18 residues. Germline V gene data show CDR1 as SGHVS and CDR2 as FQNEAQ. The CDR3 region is CASSLLAGGPISYNEQFF. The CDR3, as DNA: TGTGCCAGCAGCTTACTAGCGGGAGGGCCTATCTCCTACAATGAGCAGTTCTTC.

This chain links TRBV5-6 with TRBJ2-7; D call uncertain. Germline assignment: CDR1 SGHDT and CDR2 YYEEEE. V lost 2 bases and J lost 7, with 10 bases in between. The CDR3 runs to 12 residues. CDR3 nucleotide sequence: TGTGCCAGCAGCTTAACGTCTACGGAGCAGTACTTC. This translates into CASSLTSTEQYF.